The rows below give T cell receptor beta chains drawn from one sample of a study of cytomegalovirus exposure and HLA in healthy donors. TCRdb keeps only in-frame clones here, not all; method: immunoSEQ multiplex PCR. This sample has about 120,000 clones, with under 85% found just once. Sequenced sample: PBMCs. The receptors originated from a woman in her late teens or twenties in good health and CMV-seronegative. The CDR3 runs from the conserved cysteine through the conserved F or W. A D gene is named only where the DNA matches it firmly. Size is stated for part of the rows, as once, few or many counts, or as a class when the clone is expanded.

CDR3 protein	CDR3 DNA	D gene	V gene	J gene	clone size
CASSVAQGFNYGYTF	TGTGCCAGCAGCGTAGCACAGGGTTTTAACTATGGCTACACCTTC	NA	TRBV9	TRBJ1-2	NA
CAWSVPSGGNGETQYF	TGTGCCTGGAGTGTTCCTAGCGGGGGGAATGGAGAGACCCAGTACTTC	TRBD2	TRBV30	TRBJ2-5	NA
CATSTGSSLGTIYF	TGTGCCACCTCCACAGGGTCTTCCTTAGGCACCATATATTTT	NA	TRBV6-1	TRBJ1-3	NA
CASSARDRGYSPLHF	TGTGCCAGCAGCGCACGGGACAGGGGATATTCACCCCTCCACTTT	TRBD1	TRBV9	TRBJ1-6	NA
CASSPLGTKSGEQYF	TGTGCCAGCTCACCACTGGGTACCAAAAGCGGCGAGCAGTACTTC	NA	TRBV18	TRBJ2-7	few
CASSRQGAVVAFF	TGTGCCAGCAGTCGACAGGGGGCAGTTGTTGCTTTCTTT	TRBD1	TRBV5-6	TRBJ1-1	NA
CASMGDRGNTEAFF	TGTGCCAGCATGGGGGACAGGGGGAACACTGAAGCTTTCTTT	TRBD1	TRBV2	TRBJ1-1	NA
CASSRAFSYEQYF	TGTGCCAGTAGTCGCGCATTCTCCTACGAGCAGTACTTC	NA	TRBV19	TRBJ2-7	NA
CASSLQVEGNTIYF	TGCGCCAGCAGCTTGCAAGTGGAGGGAAACACCATATATTTT	NA	TRBV5-1	TRBJ1-3	NA
CASRGTGVLSEAFF	TGTGCCAGCAGGGGGACAGGGGTCCTCTCTGAAGCTTTCTTT	TRBD1	TRBV2	TRBJ1-1	NA
CAWARDSGSDTQYF	TGTGCCTGGGCCCGGGACAGTGGGTCAGATACGCAGTATTTT	TRBD1	TRBV30	TRBJ2-3	NA
CASNRADTGELFF	TGTGCCAGCAACAGGGCCGACACCGGGGAGCTGTTTTTT	NA	TRBV25-1	TRBJ2-2	NA
CASRPEQGANTGELFF	TGTGCCAGCAGACCGGAACAGGGGGCGAACACCGGGGAGCTGTTTTTT	TRBD1	TRBV5-6	TRBJ2-2	few
CASSLWRGGDNEQFF	TGTGCCAGCAGTTTATGGCGGGGGGGAGACAATGAGCAGTTCTTC	TRBD2	TRBV28	TRBJ2-1	NA
CASSSLQGRGTYGYTF	TGCGCCAGCAGCTCGCTACAGGGTAGGGGAACCTATGGCTACACCTTC	NA	TRBV5-1	TRBJ1-2	NA
CASSSVLADTGELFF	TGTGCCAGCAGCTCAGTCCTCGCGGACACCGGGGAGCTGTTTTTT	NA	TRBV7-3	TRBJ2-2	NA
CASSLVTGGRDEQFF	TGTGCCAGCAGCTTAGTAACAGGGGGCAGGGATGAGCAGTTCTTC	TRBD1	TRBV5-6	TRBJ2-1	NA
CASPTGGTTAGELFF	TGTGCCAGCCCCACAGGGGGAACTACCGCCGGGGAGCTGTTTTTT	TRBD1	TRBV6-1	TRBJ2-2	NA
CASSELDRPSSGANVLTF	TGTGCCAGCAGTGAATTAGACAGGCCCAGCTCTGGGGCCAACGTCCTGACTTTC	NA	TRBV2	TRBJ2-6	NA
CASSLRGSYTGELFF	TGTGCCAGCAGCCTCAGGGGTTCTTACACCGGGGAGCTGTTTTTT	NA	TRBV7-2	TRBJ2-2	NA
CASSALGQGAGANVLTF	TGTGCCAGCAGTGCCCTTGGACAGGGTGCTGGGGCCAACGTCCTGACTTTC	TRBD1	TRBV6-1	TRBJ2-6	few
CASSQSLGAERSYEQYF	TGTGCCAGCAGCCAATCTTTAGGGGCGGAGAGATCCTACGAGCAGTACTTC	NA	TRBV4-2	TRBJ2-7	NA
CASSLARLGTDTQYF	TGTGCCAGCAGCTTAGCGAGGCTAGGCACAGATACGCAGTATTTT	NA	TRBV7-9	TRBJ2-3	NA
CASTPTGRNEQFF	TGTGCCAGCACCCCGACAGGCAGGAATGAGCAGTTCTTC	NA	TRBV5-4	TRBJ2-1	NA
CASSEASYEQYF	TGTGCCAGCAGTGAGGCCTCCTACGAGCAGTACTTC	NA	TRBV6-1	TRBJ2-7	NA
CASRPRGTPRGAFF	TGTGCCAGCAGACCCCGGGGGACTCCTCGGGGAGCTTTCTTT	NA	TRBV6-5	TRBJ1-1	NA
CASSKHPVNTEAFF	TGTGCCAGCAGTAAACACCCAGTTAACACTGAAGCTTTCTTT	NA	TRBV6-5	TRBJ1-1	few
CASSPYGAGTGEGYTF	TGTGCCAGCAGTCCATACGGGGCCGGGACAGGGGAAGGCTACACCTTC	TRBD1	TRBV27	TRBJ1-2	NA
CASSRQNNQPQHF	TGTGCCAGTAGCCGACAGAATAATCAGCCCCAGCATTTT	NA	TRBV19	TRBJ1-5	NA
CASSLGGMNTEAFF	TGCGCCAGCAGCTTGGGCGGGATGAACACTGAAGCTTTCTTT	NA	TRBV5-1	TRBJ1-1	NA
CASSEAFHRDRGLGTEAFF	TGTGCCAGCAGTGAAGCGTTCCACCGGGACAGGGGGCTAGGGACTGAAGCTTTCTTT	TRBD1	TRBV6-1	TRBJ1-1	NA
CASSEGGRVVATEQYF	TGTGCCAGCAGTGAAGGGGGGCGGGTCGTAGCCACCGAGCAGTACTTC	NA	TRBV6-1	TRBJ2-7	NA
CASSQNLGGGGNQPQHF	TGCGCCAGCAGCCAAAATCTAGGGGGTGGGGGCAATCAGCCCCAGCATTTT	NA	TRBV4-1	TRBJ1-5	NA
CASSHPRDSPLHF	TGTGCCAGCAGCCATCCACGAGATTCACCCCTCCACTTT	NA	TRBV4-2	TRBJ1-6	NA
CASSVGGGAPGELFF	TGTGCCAGCAGCGTAGGAGGGGGGGCGCCTGGGGAGCTGTTTTTT	NA	TRBV11-3	TRBJ2-2	few
CASNQDSSQNTEAFF	TGCGCCAGCAACCAGGACAGCTCGCAAAACACTGAAGCTTTCTTT	NA	TRBV5-1	TRBJ1-1	few
CASSYSGTAYEQYF	TGTGCCAGCAGTTACTCCGGGACAGCGTACGAGCAGTACTTC	TRBD1	TRBV6-5	TRBJ2-7	NA
CAWSRARGNSPLHF	TGTGCCTGGAGTCGGGCCAGGGGGAATTCACCCCTCCACTTT	TRBD1	TRBV30	TRBJ1-6	NA
CASSERKGLAGQETQYF	TGTGCCAGCAGTGAAAGGAAAGGGCTAGCGGGTCAAGAGACCCAGTACTTC	TRBD2	TRBV2	TRBJ2-5	NA
CAISDITGGGEKLFF	TGTGCCATCAGTGACATCACCGGCGGAGGCGAAAAACTGTTTTTT	NA	TRBV10-3	TRBJ1-4	NA
CASSLGIGQGLGDTQYF	TGCGCCAGCAGCTTGGGGATAGGACAGGGGTTGGGAGATACGCAGTATTTT	TRBD1	TRBV5-1	TRBJ2-3	NA
CASSLFYRGLDSPLHF	TGCGCCAGCAGCTTGTTTTACAGGGGGTTGGATTCACCCCTCCACTTT	TRBD1	TRBV5-1	TRBJ1-6	NA
CASSYSPGGSEKLFF	TGTGCCAGCAGTTACTCACCGGGAGGGAGTGAAAAACTGTTTTTT	NA	TRBV6-5	TRBJ1-4	NA
CASSEQVVGTYNEQFF	TGTGCCAGCAGTGAGCAGGTGGTAGGAACCTACAATGAGCAGTTCTTC	NA	TRBV6-1	TRBJ2-1	NA
CASSRGLQNNEQFF	TGTGCCAGCAGCCGGGGACTGCAGAACAATGAGCAGTTCTTC	NA	TRBV11-1	TRBJ2-1	NA
CASSQGSSSYNSPLHF	TGCGCCAGCAGCCAGGGCAGCAGCTCCTATAATTCACCCCTCCACTTT	NA	TRBV5-1	TRBJ1-6	NA
CASSARTGLGNTIYF	TGTGCCAGCAGTGCACGGACAGGGTTAGGAAACACCATATATTTT	TRBD1	TRBV6-1	TRBJ1-3	NA
CASSEAPGFGQPQHF	TGTGCCAGCAGTGAAGCGCCTGGATTCGGGCAGCCCCAGCATTTT	NA	TRBV6-1	TRBJ1-5	NA
CASSNNRHQPQHF	TGTGCCAGCAGCAACAACAGGCATCAGCCCCAGCATTTT	NA	TRBV6-5	TRBJ1-5	NA
CASSEGQGAKPQHF	TGTGCCAGCAGTGAAGGACAGGGGGCGAAGCCCCAGCATTTT	TRBD1	TRBV6-1	TRBJ1-5	NA
CASSLTAGGQETQYF	TGCGCCAGCAGCTTGACAGCGGGGGGCCAAGAGACCCAGTACTTC	TRBD2	TRBV5-1	TRBJ2-5	NA
CASSLPTEAYEQYF	TGTGCCAGCAGCCTCCCGACGGAGGCCTACGAGCAGTACTTC	NA	TRBV5-6	TRBJ2-7	NA
CASRGSILSVNEKLFF	TGTGCCAGCAGGGGGTCCATTTTGTCGGTTAATGAAAAACTGTTTTTT	TRBD1	TRBV19	TRBJ1-4	once
CASSITQALNTEAFF	TGTGCCAGCAGCATAACCCAGGCCCTGAACACTGAAGCTTTCTTT	NA	TRBV28	TRBJ1-1	NA
CSVAGVNTEAFF	TGCAGCGTTGCAGGGGTAAACACTGAAGCTTTCTTT	NA	TRBV29-1	TRBJ1-1	NA